The following is a T cell receptor (beta chain) sequence with its context. How the authors handled the data: Reference gene primers were amplified, and this amplification served to estimate nucleated cell counts. Assay used: immunoSEQ multiplex PCR; TCRdb lists only in-frame clones, some missing. The DNA was the basis for D and trimming; V, J and clone size are from that table. The table has roughly 200,000 clones, 80% seen once. This sample stems from a study of blood T cell repertoires in COVID-19. Study at large: Samples representing acute and convalescent COVID-19 were sourced from the United States, Italy and Spain. From T cells, B-cell-depleted T cells, or PBMCs came the material, which was cDNA or gDNA.

Per the germline V gene, CDR1 is LGHNA and CDR2 is YSLEER. The CDR3 is 15 amino acids. Trimming removed 1 base from V and 4 bases from J, with 8 bases in between. This receptor was obtained from a man in his sixties with acute or convalescent COVID-19. Sequenced input: peripheral blood. The chain has TRBV4-3 and TRBJ2-6; weak D call: TRBD1 (5 bases). CDR3 amino acids: CASSQGQTGANVLTF. The CDR3 nucleotides are TGCGCCAGCAGCCAAGGACAGACGGGGGCCAACGTCCTGACTTTC.